The text below deals with one T cell receptor (beta chain). Antigen specificity is unknown. The data stem from a study of memory CD4+ T cells and cytomegalovirus serostatus. On the study more broadly: Of the healthy Belgian adults, several were CMV seropositive and around 22 seronegative.

Study-level points and caveats: Each of approximately 63 CMV-associated TCRbeta sequences occurred in one to five individuals.

CDR3 length: 16 residues. The V end lost 2 bases, the J end lost 9 bases, and 17 bases lay between the germline ends. The germline gives CDR1 SGHTA, CDR2 FQGNSA. The sort gate was single viable CD3+CD4+CD8-CD45RO+ cells for memory CD4+ T cells. Donors' CMV status reflects serum IgG against pp150, pp28, p38, p52. As handled by the study authors: After removing out-of-frame reads, around 2,000,000 distinct TCRbeta sequences remained. TCRdb's table, derived via immunoSEQ multiplex PCR, lists solely in-frame clones and lacks some. D and trimming come from the DNA, and the V and J calls and clone size come from that table. The table shows 50,000 to 65,000 clones, with 65% to 80% occurring only once.

The chain recombines TRBV7-2 with TRBJ1-6; possible D gene TRBD1, 5 bases. The sequence derives from an adult in good health and CMV-seropositive. Sequencing was done on a sample of memory CD4+ T cells from blood. The CDR3 sequence: CASSLSRLGLSSPLHF. The CDR3 coding sequence is TGTGCCAGCAGCTTATCACGATTGGGACTGAGTTCACCCCTCCACTTT.